Given below is one T cell receptor (beta chain) in context. The data derive from a study of blood T cell repertoires in COVID-19. Study at large: Spain, Italy and the United States supplied samples that represented acute and convalescent COVID-19. The analysed material was cDNA or gDNA that came from T cells, B-cell-depleted T cells, or PBMCs.

CDR1 is LGHDT and CDR2 is YNNKEL in the germline V gene (reference sequence). Trimming cost V 0 bases and J 8 bases, with 16 bases left between them. The length of the CDR3 is 15 residues. Methods used by the authors: Amplifying reference gene primers gave estimates of nucleated cell counts. The assay was immunoSEQ multiplex PCR, and TCRdb's table has in-frame clones only and misses some. V and J calls and clone size are copied from that table; D and trimming were computed from the DNA. The table shows some 180,000 clones, with more than 80% occurring only once. The chain uses TRBV3-1 (or the pseudogene TRBV3-2) and TRBJ1-2, with a possible D match to TRBD1 (5 bases). The source of this sequence is a woman aged 55-75 years with acute or convalescent COVID-19. Sequenced input: peripheral blood. The DNA for the CDR3 is TGTGCCAGCAGCCAAGAGCTGGTGGGGCTGCGGGGCTACACCTTC. Residues: CASSQELVGLRGYTF.